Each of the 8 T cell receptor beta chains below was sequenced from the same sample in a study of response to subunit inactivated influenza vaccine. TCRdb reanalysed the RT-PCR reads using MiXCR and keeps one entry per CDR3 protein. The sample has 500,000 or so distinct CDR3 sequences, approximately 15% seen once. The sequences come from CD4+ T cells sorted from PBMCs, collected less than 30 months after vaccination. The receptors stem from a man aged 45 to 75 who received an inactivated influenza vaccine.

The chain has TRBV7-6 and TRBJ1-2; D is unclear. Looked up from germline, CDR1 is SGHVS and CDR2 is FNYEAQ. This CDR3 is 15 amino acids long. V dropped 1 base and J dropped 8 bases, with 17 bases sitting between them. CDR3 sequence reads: CASSLDPGRVWGYTF. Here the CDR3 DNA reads TGTGCCAGCAGCTTAGATCCCGGACGGGTCTGGGGCTACACCTTC.

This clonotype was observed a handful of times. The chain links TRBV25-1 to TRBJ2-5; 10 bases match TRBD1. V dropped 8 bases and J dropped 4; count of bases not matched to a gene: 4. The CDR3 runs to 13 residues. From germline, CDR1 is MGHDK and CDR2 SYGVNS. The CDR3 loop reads CASGDRGIETQYF. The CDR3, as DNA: TGTGCCAGCGGGGACAGGGGTATAGAGACCCAGTACTTC.

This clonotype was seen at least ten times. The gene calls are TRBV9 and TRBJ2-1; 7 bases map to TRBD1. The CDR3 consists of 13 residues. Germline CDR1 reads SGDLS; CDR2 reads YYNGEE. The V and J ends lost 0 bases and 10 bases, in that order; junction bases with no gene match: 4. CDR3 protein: CASSVAPGGEQFF. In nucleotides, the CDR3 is TGTGCCAGCAGCGTAGCCCCAGGGGGAGAGCAGTTCTTC. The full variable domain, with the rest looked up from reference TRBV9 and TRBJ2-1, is DSGVTQTPKHLITATGQRVTLRCSPRSGDLSVYWYQQSLDQGLQFLIQYYNGEERAKGNILERFSAQQFPDLHSELNLSSLELGDSALYFCASSVAPGGEQFFGPGTRLTVL.

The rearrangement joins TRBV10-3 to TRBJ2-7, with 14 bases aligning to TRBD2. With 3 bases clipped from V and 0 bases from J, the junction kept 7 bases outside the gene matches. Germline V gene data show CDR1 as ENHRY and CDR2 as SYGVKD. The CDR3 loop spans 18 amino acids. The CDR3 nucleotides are TGTGCCATCAGTGATGGACTAGCGGGAGGCCCGAGCTCCTACGAGCAGTACTTC. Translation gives CAISDGLAGGPSSYEQYF.

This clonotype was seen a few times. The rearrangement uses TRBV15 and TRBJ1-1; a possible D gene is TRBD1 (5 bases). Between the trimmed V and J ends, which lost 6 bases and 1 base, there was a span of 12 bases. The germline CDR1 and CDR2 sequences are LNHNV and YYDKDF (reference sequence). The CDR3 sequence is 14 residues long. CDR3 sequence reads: CATSTLGGNTEAFF. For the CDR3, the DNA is TGTGCCACCAGTACCCTTGGGGGGAACACTGAAGCTTTCTTT.

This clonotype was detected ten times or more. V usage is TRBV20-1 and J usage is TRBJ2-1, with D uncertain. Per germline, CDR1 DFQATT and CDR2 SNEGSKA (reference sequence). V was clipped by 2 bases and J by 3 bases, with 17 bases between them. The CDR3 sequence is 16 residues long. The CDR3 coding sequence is TGCAGTGCTAGACCCCTACTCGCGGAAGTCTACAATGAGCAGTTCTTC. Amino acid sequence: CSARPLLAEVYNEQFF.

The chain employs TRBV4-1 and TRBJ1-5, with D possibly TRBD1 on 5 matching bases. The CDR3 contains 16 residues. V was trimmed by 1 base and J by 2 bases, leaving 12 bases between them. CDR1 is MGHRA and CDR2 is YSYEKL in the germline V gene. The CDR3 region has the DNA TGCGCCAGCAGCCAAGTATTCGGGGGTGGCAATCAGCCCCAGCATTTT. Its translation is CASSQVFGGGNQPQHF.

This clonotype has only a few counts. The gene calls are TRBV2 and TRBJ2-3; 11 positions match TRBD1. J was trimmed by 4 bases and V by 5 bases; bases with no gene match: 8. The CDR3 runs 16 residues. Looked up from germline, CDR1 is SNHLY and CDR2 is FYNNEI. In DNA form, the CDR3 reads TGTGCCAGCAGTACCCGGGACAGGGGGAGTCCAGATACGCAGTATTTT. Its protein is CASSTRDRGSPDTQYF.